Each of the 31 T cell receptor beta chains below was sequenced from the same sample in a study of T-cell memory formation after mild COVID-19. TCRdb reprocessed the 5' RACE reads with MiXCR, giving one entry per CDR3 protein. This table has a few hundred thousand distinct CDR3 sequences, roughly 9.4% appearing once. Sequenced input: PBMCs or a T cell subset sorted from them (not recorded which). These receptors came from a man younger than 30 who had mild COVID-19 (a few samples of this study predate the infection). Cell type and time point are not known.

This clonotype was observed a handful of times. J is TRBJ2-5 and V is TRBV5-1; 8 bases match TRBD1. V lost 4 bases, J lost 4 bases, and 9 bases stayed unmatched. The CDR3 consists of 15 residues. The germline gives CDR1 SGHRS, CDR2 YFSETQ. CDR3 in amino acids: CASSRLGQGGETQYF. CDR3 nucleotide sequence: TGCGCCAGCAGCCGGCTAGGACAGGGCGGAGAGACCCAGTACTTC.

This clonotype appeared a few times. The V gene is TRBV11-2, the J gene TRBJ2-3; 16 nucleotides align to TRBD2. Germline V gene sequence: CDR1 SGHAT, CDR2 FQNNGV. The V gene end was trimmed by 5 bases and the J gene end by 2 bases; junction bases not matched to a gene: 4. This CDR3 spans 17 amino acids. The CDR3 DNA sequence: TGTGCCAGCAGCGGAGGGACTAGCGGGGGGGTCACAGATACGCAGTATTTT. Residues: CASSGGTSGGVTDTQYF.

The table lists this clonotype with a few counts. The V call is TRBV6-2 or TRBV6-3, the J call TRBJ1-5, with unresolved D. Germline CDR1 reads MNHEY; CDR2 reads SVGEGT. V was trimmed by 4 bases and J by 5 bases, leaving 6 bases between them. This CDR3 has 12 amino acids. The CDR3 nucleotides are TGTGCCAGCAGTTCGACCTATCAGCCCCAGCATTTT. Translating gives CASSSTYQPQHF.

This clonotype was seen many times. V usage is TRBV20-1 and J usage is TRBJ1-6, with D possibly TRBD1 on 6 matching bases. The V gene's germline CDR1 is DFQATT and CDR2 SNEGSKA (reference sequence). The CDR3 contains 13 residues. CDR3: CRAGEGVSSPLHF. The CDR3 bases are TGCAGGGCGGGAGAGGGGGTATCGTCACCCCTCCACTTT.

This chain joins TRBV20-1 and TRBJ2-7; 10 bases map to TRBD2. Looked up from germline, CDR1 is DFQATT and CDR2 is SNEGSKA (reference sequence). After removal of 6 bases from V and 3 bases from J, the junction contained 5 bases not matched to a gene. The CDR3 covers 13 residues. The CDR3 nucleotides read TGCAGTGCCCAGCGGGGGGGAGACTACGAGCAGTACTTC. This translates into CSAQRGGDYEQYF.

The chain is built from TRBV7-2 and TRBJ1-2; 7 positions match TRBD1. The CDR3 is 15 amino acids. The V gene end was trimmed by 5 bases and the J gene end by 5 bases; junction bases not matched to a gene: 11. Germline-derived CDR1 and CDR2 are SGHTA and FQGNSA. CDR3 sequence: CASSPRDSGIYGYTF. The DNA for the CDR3 is TGTGCCAGCAGCCCCCGGGACAGTGGAATTTATGGCTACACCTTC. Full variable domain (remainder filled in from reference TRBV7-2 and TRBJ1-2): GAGVSQSPSNKVTEKGKDVELRCDPISGHTALYWYRQSLGQGLEFLIYFQGNSAPDKSGLPSDRFSAERTGGSVSTLTIQRTQQEDSAVYLCASSPRDSGIYGYTFGSGTRLTVV.

This clonotype was counted only a few times. The chain uses TRBV7-9 and TRBJ2-1; the D gene is possibly TRBD1 (5 bases). CDR3 length: 14 amino acids. Germline CDR1 SEHNR, CDR2 FQNEAQ (reference sequence). V dropped 8 bases and J dropped 9 bases, with 20 bases sitting between them. As DNA, the CDR3 is TGTGCCAGCTTACCAAGGGCAGGGAAGGGTGAGCAGTTCTTC. Residues: CASLPRAGKGEQFF.

This clonotype was observed many times. V gene TRBV5-1 combines with J gene TRBJ2-2; 7 bases are a match to TRBD1. The CDR3 sequence is 15 residues long. Germline values: CDR1 SGHRS, CDR2 YFSETQ. V was pared by 0 bases and J by 3 bases, with 2 bases of the junction left unmatched. The CDR3 loop is CASSLAGTDTGELFF. The CDR3 region has the DNA TGCGCCAGCAGCTTGGCCGGGACAGACACCGGGGAGCTGTTTTTT.

This clonotype was detected only a few times. This chain connects TRBV5-1 to TRBJ1-1; weak D call: TRBD1 (5 bases). The CDR3 has 13 residues. CDR1 is SGHRS, CDR2 YFSETQ, per germline. V lost 5 bases, J lost 2 bases, and 10 bases lay in between. In DNA form, the CDR3 reads TGCGCCAGCAGATTACAGGCAAACACTGAAGCTTTCTTT. Protein: CASRLQANTEAFF.

This clonotype was picked up many times. V gene TRBV24-1 combines with J gene TRBJ2-5; D may be TRBD2 (5 bases). The CDR3 contains 13 residues. Deletions cut 3 bases from V and 3 bases from J, with 7 bases between. In germline, CDR1 is KGHDR, CDR2 SFDVKD. The CDR3 DNA reads as TGTGCCACCAGTGATGCAGCGGAAGAGACCCAGTACTTC. Its protein is CATSDAAEETQYF.

This clonotype was recorded a few times. The chain joins TRBV2 to TRBJ2-5, with no clear D. V lost 6 bases to trimming and J lost 3 bases, with 11 bases between them. The CDR3 is 13 residues long. Germline V gene sequence: CDR1 SNHLY, CDR2 FYNNEI. This chain's CDR3 is CASRVEREETQYF. Written as DNA, the CDR3 is TGTGCCAGCAGGGTGGAAAGGGAAGAGACCCAGTACTTC.

CDR3 sequence reads: CASSQDWDEQYF. CDR3 sequence (DNA): TGCGCCAGCAGCCAGGACTGGGACGAGCAGTACTTC. V and J are TRBV5-1 and TRBJ2-7; D is possibly TRBD2 (5 bases). The CDR3 consists of 12 residues. Per the germline V gene, CDR1 is SGHRS and CDR2 is YFSETQ. Between the trimmed V and J ends, which lost 4 bases and 5 bases, there was a span of 10 bases.

The chain recombines TRBV7-2 with TRBJ1-3; D is perhaps TRBD1 (5 bases). Trimming shortened V by 0 bases and J by 3 bases, and 6 bases separated the two germline ends. The CDR3 is 14 amino acids. Looked up from germline, CDR1 is SGHTA and CDR2 is FQGNSA. CDR3 amino acids: CASSLARVGNTIYF. The DNA for the CDR3 is TGTGCCAGCAGCTTAGCCAGGGTTGGAAACACCATATATTTT.

This clonotype was counted a few times. V gene TRBV5-1 combines with J gene TRBJ1-6; tentatively, D is TRBD1 (5 bases). CDR1 and CDR2 (germline): SGHRS, YFSETQ. This CDR3 comprises 16 residues. V lost 3 bases and J 7 bases, leaving 17 bases between the germline ends. CDR3 nucleotide sequence: TGCGCCAGCAGCTGGGGCCGACTCGGGGAGAATTCACCCCTCCACTTT. It encodes CASSWGRLGENSPLHF.

J is TRBJ2-3 and V is TRBV4-1, with TRBD2 matching over 7 bases. The germline V gene has CDR1 MGHRA and CDR2 YSYEKL. This CDR3 contains 16 residues. V shed 2 bases and J 3 bases; nucleotides not matched to a gene: 8. The CDR3 spells CASSQTPLGGTDTQYF. CDR3 bases: TGCGCCAGCAGCCAAACCCCCTTGGGGGGGACAGATACGCAGTATTTT.

This clonotype occurred a few times. CDR3 amino acids: CASRKTGGWNYGYTF. The CDR3 coding sequence is TGTGCCAGCAGGAAGACAGGGGGCTGGAACTATGGCTACACCTTC. The chain combines TRBV7-2 with TRBJ1-2; 10 nucleotides agree with TRBD1. Losses at the gene ends were 6 bases for V and 2 bases for J; bases not matched to a gene: 6. This CDR3 comprises 15 residues. Looked up from germline, CDR1 is SGHTA and CDR2 is FQGNSA.

This clonotype was detected ten times or more. The genes are TRBV7-2 and TRBJ1-6; D gene unclear. The germline V gene encodes CDR1 SGHTA and CDR2 FQGNSA. The length of the CDR3 is 12 residues. V lost 1 base, J lost 15 bases, and 10 bases lay in between. CDR3 loop: CASSLGFQDLHF. CDR3 sequence (DNA): TGTGCCAGCAGCTTAGGATTCCAAGACCTCCACTTT.

V usage is TRBV6-6 and J usage is TRBJ2-5; TRBD1 matches 11 bases. With V trimmed by 6 bases and J by 4 bases, 10 bases remained unmatched. The germline CDR1 and CDR2 sequences are MNHNY and SVGAGI (reference sequence). CDR3 size: 16 residues. The CDR3 coding sequence is TGTGCCAGCAGAGCGCCCGGGACAGGGGGAATAGAGACCCAGTACTTC. Translated, it gives CASRAPGTGGIETQYF.

This clonotype was counted a few times. The chain recombines TRBV9 with TRBJ1-6, with TRBD1 matching over 8 bases. The CDR3 has 14 residues. J gave up 10 bases and V 3 bases, and 6 bases lay outside the gene matches. CDR1 is SGDLS, CDR2 YYNGEE, per germline. Here the CDR3 reads CASSATGGGSPLHF. CDR3 in DNA: TGTGCCAGCAGCGCCACAGGGGGAGGATCACCCCTCCACTTT.

The CDR3 sequence: CASSYRLLEAFF. The CDR3 bases are TGTGCCAGCAGTTATAGGCTGCTTGAAGCTTTCTTT. The V and J genes are TRBV6-2 or TRBV6-3 and TRBJ1-1; D not certain. In germline, CDR1 is MNHEY, CDR2 SVGEGT. The CDR3 spans 12 residues. V lost 3 bases and J 7 bases, leaving 9 bases between the germline ends.

The chain carries TRBV9 and TRBJ2-1; D is unresolved. Germline values: CDR1 SGDLS, CDR2 YYNGEE. Trimming removed 1 base at V and 2 bases at J, with 4 bases between. There are 13 residues in the CDR3. CDR3 nucleotide sequence: TGTGCCAGCAGCGTACAAACCTACAATGAGCAGTTCTTC. Protein product: CASSVQTYNEQFF.

This chain uses TRBV7-9 with TRBJ2-3; 8 nucleotides agree with TRBD2. The CDR3 has 16 residues. The germline CDR1 and CDR2 sequences are SEHNR and FQNEAQ (reference sequence). Trimming cost V 3 bases and J 2 bases; bases outside gene matches: 7. In DNA, the CDR3 is TGTGCCAGCAGCTTCGGCAGCGGGGGTACCACAGATACGCAGTATTTT. As protein: CASSFGSGGTTDTQYF.

This chain links TRBV7-2 with TRBJ2-7, with D tentatively TRBD1 (6 bases). The V gene's germline CDR1 is SGHTA and CDR2 FQGNSA. V was clipped by 3 bases and J by 3 bases, with 18 bases between them. The CDR3 contains 16 residues. The CDR3 loop reads CASSFDRTTSRYEQYF. The CDR3, as DNA: TGTGCCAGCAGCTTCGACAGGACGACTTCCCGCTACGAGCAGTACTTC.

This clonotype has a handful of counts. The gene calls are TRBV4-2 and TRBJ2-1; TRBD2 matches 10 bases. This CDR3 has 16 residues. The germline V gene encodes CDR1 LGHNA and CDR2 YNFKEQ. With 4 bases clipped from V and 4 bases from J, the junction kept 7 bases outside the gene matches. CDR3 sequence: CASSPGSGGTYNEQFF. CDR3 DNA: TGTGCCAGCAGCCCAGGTAGCGGGGGGACTTACAATGAGCAGTTCTTC.

The V and J genes are TRBV5-1 and TRBJ2-5; unclear D gene. Germline-derived CDR1 and CDR2 are SGHRS and YFSETQ. This CDR3 contains 15 residues. Trimming cost V 3 bases and J 0 bases, with 12 bases left between them. CDR3 in amino acids: CASSSEKDYQETQYF. The CDR3 DNA is TGCGCCAGCAGCTCCGAGAAGGATTACCAAGAGACCCAGTACTTC.

The chain links TRBV4-3 to TRBJ1-1; the match to TRBD1 covers 8 bases. The CDR3 runs 15 residues. Germline values: CDR1 LGHNA, CDR2 YSLEER. V shed 4 bases, J shed 4 bases, and the junction held 8 bases outside the gene matches. The DNA for the CDR3 is TGCGCCAGCAGCCGAACCAGGGGGCAGAGCACTGAAGCTTTCTTT. Translated, it gives CASSRTRGQSTEAFF.

This clonotype was detected a few times. V is TRBV7-6 and J is TRBJ2-1; D unclear. The CDR3 contains 13 residues. Germline V gene sequence: CDR1 SGHVS, CDR2 FNYEAQ. V was shortened by 4 bases and J by 2 bases, with 6 bases between the two germline ends. CDR3 DNA sequence: TGTGCCAGCAGCTCTCCAGCCTACAATGAGCAGTTCTTC. Residues: CASSSPAYNEQFF.

This clonotype was detected a few times. This chain joins TRBV10-3 and TRBJ2-3; the D is unclear. The CDR3 has 11 amino acids. V gave up 6 bases and J gave up 6 bases, with 7 bases separating them. CDR1 is ENHRY and CDR2 is SYGVKD in the germline V gene. CDR3 in amino acids: CAIRVQDTQYF. CDR3 bases: TGTGCCATCAGGGTACAGGATACGCAGTATTTT.

This clonotype was observed a few times. The V call is TRBV9, the J call TRBJ1-1, with D tentatively TRBD1 (5 bases). Looked up from germline, CDR1 is SGDLS and CDR2 is YYNGEE. This CDR3 has 15 residues. The V end was cut by 0 bases, the J end by 4 bases, with 13 bases between. The CDR3 reads CASSVGSPGTTEAFF. In DNA, the CDR3 is TGTGCCAGCAGCGTAGGCAGCCCAGGGACCACTGAAGCTTTCTTT.

This chain connects TRBV9 to TRBJ2-7; perhaps TRBD1 as D (6 bases). CDR3 size: 14 residues. The V gene lost 5 bases and the J gene lost 6 bases, with 18 bases spanning the gap. The germline CDR1 and CDR2 sequences are SGDLS and YYNGEE. CDR3 coding DNA: TGTGCCAGCAGAGTTCAGAAAACAGGGCTCGAGCAGTACGTC. It yields the protein CASRVQKTGLEQYV.

This clonotype was seen many times. This sequence joins TRBV11-2 and TRBJ2-3; no firm D call. CDR1 is SGHAT and CDR2 is FQNNGV in the germline V gene. The V end was cut by 7 bases, the J end by 2 bases, with 7 bases between. This CDR3 spans 12 amino acids. CDR3 sequence: CASTLYTDTQYF. The CDR3 bases are TGTGCCAGCACCCTTTACACAGATACGCAGTATTTT.